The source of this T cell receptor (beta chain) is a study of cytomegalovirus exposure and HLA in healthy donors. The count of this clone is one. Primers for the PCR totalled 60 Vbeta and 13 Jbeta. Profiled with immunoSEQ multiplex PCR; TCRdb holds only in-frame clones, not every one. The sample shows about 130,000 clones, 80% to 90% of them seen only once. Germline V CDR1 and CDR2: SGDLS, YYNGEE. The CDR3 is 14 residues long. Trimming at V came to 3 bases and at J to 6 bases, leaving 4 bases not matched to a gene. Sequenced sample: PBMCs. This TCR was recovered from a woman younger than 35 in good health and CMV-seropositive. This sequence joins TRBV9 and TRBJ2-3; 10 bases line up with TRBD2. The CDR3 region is CASSASGGADTQYF. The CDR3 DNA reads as TGTGCCAGCAGCGCCAGCGGGGGGGCGGATACGCAGTATTTT.